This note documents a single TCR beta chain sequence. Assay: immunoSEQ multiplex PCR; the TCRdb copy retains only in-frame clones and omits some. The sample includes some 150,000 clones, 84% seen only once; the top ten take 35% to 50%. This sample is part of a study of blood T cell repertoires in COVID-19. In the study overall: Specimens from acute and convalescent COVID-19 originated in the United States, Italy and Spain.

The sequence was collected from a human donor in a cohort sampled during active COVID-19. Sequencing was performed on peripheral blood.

This chain's CDR3 is CASSEGRASYNEQFF. The CDR3, as DNA: TGTGCCAGCAGTGAGGGGAGGGCCTCCTACAATGAGCAGTTCTTC. The chain has TRBV6-1 and TRBJ2-1; 7 bases align to TRBD2. CDR3 size: 15 residues. With 3 bases clipped from V and 0 bases from J, the junction kept 2 bases outside the gene matches. The germline CDR1 and CDR2 sequences are MNHNS and SASEGT.